This TCR beta chain was sequenced for a study of cytomegalovirus exposure and HLA in healthy donors. Study-level points and caveats: The authors judged a highly shared variant cluster likely a sequencing artifact. Further analysis was carried out later, and it showed several of the most significant clusters appearing linked to common viral pathogens. Cytomegalovirus status was reportedly diagnosed by the classifier with high sensitivity and specificity. Presence/absence analyses treated sequencing depth as roughly uniform across donors.

PCR employed 60 Vbeta and 13 Jbeta primers. TCRdb's copy holds only in-frame clones and misses some; the assay was immunoSEQ multiplex PCR. The data hold 120,000 to 150,000 clones, with 75% to 80% observed a single time. V lost 4 bases and J lost 1; bases outside the gene matches: 7. Germline CDR1 SGHRS, CDR2 YFSETQ. CDR3 length: 16 amino acids. This clone was seen a few times. What it binds is unknown. Material: PBMCs. The genes are TRBV5-1 and TRBJ2-3, with 9 bases matching TRBD1. The TCR sequence derives from a male donor in good health and CMV-seronegative. The CDR3 DNA sequence: TGCGCCAGCAGCGCCTCCCGGGACAGGGGCACAGATACGCAGTATTTT. Its protein is CASSASRDRGTDTQYF. Full variable domain (outside the CDR3, taken from reference TRBV5-1 and TRBJ2-3): KAGVTQTPRYLIKTRGQQVTLSCSPISGHRSVSWYQQTPGQGLQFLFEYFSETQRNKGNFPGRFSGRQFSNSRSEMNVSTLELGDSALYLCASSASRDRGTDTQYFGPGTRLTVL.